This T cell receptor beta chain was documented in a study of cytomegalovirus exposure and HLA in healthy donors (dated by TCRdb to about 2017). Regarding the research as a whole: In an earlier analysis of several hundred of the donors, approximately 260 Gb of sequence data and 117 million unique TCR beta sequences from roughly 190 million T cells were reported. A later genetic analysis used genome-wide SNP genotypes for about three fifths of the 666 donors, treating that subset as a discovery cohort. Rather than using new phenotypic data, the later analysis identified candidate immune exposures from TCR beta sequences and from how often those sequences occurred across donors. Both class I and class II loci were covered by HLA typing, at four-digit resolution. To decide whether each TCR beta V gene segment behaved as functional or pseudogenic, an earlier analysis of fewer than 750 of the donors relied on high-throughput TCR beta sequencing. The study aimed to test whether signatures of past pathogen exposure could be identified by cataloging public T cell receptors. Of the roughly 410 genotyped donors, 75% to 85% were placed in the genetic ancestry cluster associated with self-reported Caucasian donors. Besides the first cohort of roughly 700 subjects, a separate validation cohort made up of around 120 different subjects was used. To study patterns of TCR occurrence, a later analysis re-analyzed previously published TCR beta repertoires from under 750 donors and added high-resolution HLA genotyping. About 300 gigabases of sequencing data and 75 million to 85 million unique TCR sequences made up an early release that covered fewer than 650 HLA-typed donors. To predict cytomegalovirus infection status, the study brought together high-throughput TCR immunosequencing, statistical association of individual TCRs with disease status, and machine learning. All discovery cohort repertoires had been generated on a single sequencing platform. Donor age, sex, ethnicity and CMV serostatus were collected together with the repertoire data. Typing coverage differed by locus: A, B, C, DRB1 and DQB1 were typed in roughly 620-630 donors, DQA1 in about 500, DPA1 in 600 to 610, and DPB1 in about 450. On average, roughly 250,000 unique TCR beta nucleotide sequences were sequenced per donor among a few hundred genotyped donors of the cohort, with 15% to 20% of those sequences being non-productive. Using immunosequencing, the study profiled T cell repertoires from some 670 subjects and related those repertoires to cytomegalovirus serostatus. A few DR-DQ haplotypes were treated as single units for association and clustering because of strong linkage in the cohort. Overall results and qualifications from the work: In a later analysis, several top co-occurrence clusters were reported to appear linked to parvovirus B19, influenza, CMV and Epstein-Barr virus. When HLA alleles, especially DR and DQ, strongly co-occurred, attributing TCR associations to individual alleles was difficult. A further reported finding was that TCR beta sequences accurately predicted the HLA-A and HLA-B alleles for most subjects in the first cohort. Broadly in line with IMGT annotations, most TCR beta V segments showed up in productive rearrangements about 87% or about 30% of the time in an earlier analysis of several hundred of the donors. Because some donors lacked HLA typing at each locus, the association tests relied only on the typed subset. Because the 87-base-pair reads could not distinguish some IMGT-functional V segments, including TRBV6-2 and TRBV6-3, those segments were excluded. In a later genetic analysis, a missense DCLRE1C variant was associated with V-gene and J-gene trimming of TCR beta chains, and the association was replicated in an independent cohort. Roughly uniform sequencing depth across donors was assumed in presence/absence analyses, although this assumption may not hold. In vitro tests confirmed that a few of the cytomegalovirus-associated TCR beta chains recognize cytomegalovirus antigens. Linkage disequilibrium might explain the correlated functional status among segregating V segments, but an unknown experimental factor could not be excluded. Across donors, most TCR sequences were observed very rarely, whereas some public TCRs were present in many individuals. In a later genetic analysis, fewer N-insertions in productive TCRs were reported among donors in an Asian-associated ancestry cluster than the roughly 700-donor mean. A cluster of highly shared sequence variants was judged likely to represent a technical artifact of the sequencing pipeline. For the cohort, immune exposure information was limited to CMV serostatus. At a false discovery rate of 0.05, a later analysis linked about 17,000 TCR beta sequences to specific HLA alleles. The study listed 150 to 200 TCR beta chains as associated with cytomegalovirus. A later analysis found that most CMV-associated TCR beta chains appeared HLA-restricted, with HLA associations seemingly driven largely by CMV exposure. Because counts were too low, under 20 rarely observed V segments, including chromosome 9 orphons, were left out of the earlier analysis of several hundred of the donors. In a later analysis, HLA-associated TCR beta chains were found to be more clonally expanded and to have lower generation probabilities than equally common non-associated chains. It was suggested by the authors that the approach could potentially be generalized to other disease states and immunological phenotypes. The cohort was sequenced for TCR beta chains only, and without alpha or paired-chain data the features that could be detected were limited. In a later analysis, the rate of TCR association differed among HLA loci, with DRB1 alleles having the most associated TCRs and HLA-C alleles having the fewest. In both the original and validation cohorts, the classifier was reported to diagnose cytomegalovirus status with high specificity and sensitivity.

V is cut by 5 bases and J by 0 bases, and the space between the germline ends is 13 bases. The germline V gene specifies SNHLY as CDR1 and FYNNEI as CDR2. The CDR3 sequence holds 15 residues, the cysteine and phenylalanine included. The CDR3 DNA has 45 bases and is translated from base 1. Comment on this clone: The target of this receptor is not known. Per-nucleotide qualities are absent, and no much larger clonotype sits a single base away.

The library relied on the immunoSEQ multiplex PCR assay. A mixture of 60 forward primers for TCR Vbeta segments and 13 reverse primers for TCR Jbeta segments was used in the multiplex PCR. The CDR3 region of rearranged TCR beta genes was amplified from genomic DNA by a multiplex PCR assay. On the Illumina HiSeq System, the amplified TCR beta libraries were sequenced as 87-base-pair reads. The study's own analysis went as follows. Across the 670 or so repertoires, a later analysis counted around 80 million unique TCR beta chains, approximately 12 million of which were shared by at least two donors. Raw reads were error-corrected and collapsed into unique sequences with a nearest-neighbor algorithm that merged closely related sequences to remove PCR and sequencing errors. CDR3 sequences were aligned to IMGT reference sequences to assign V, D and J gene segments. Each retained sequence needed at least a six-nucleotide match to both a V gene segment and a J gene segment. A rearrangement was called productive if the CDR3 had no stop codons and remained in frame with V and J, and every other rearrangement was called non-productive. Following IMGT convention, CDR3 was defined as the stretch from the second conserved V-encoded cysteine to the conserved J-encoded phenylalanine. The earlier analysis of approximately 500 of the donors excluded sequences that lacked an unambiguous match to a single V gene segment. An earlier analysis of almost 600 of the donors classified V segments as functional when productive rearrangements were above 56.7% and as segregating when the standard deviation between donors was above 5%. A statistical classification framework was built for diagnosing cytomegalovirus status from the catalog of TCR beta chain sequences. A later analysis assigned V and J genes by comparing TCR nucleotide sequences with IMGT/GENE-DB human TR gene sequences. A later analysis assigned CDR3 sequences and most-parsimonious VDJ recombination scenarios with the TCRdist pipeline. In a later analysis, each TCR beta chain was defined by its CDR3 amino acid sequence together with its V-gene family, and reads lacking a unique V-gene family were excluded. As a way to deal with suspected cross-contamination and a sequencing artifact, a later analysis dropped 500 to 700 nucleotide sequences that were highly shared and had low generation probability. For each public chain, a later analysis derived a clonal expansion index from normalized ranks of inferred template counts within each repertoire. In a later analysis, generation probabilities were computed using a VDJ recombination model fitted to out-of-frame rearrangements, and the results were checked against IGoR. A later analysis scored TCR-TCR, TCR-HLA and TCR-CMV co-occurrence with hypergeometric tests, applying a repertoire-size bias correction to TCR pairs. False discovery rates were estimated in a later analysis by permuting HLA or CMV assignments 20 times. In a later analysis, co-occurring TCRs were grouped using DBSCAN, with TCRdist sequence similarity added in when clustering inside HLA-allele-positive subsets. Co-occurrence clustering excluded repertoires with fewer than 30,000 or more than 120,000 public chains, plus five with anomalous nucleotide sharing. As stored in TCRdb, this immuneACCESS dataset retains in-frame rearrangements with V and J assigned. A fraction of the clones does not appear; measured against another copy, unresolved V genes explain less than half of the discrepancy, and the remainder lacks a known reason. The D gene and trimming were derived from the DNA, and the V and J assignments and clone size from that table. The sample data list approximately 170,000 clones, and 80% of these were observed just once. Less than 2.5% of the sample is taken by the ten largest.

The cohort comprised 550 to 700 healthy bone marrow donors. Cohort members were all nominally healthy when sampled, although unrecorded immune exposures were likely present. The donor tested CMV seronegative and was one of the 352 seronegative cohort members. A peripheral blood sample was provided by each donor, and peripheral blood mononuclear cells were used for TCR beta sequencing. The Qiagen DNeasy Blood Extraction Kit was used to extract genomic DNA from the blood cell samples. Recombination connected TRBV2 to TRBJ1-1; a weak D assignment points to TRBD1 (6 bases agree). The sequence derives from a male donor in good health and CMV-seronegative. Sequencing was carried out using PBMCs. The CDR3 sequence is CASSPRDNMNTEAFF. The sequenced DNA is TGTGCCAGCAGTCCCCGGGACAACATGAACACTGAAGCTTTCTTT.